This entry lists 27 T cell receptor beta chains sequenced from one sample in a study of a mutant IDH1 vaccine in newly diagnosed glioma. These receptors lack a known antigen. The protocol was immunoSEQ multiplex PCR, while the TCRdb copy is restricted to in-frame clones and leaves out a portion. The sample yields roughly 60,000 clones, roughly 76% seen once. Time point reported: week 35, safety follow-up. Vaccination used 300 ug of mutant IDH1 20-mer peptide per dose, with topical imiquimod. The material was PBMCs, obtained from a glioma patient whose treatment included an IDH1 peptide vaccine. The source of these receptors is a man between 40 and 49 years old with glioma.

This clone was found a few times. DNA of the CDR3: TGTGCCAGCAGCTTAGACAGCCGTTCAGGAGAAAAACTGTTTTTT. Translation: CASSLDSRSGEKLFF. The genes are TRBV7-2 and TRBJ1-4, with D hard to call. This CDR3 is built from 15 residues. The germline CDR1 and CDR2 sequences are SGHTA and FQGNSA. Trimming cost V 1 base and J 8 bases, with 14 bases left between them.

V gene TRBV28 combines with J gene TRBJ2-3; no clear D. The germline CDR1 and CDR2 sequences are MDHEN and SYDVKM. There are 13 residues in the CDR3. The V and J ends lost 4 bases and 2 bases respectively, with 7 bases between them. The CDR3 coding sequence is TGTGCCAGCAGTTCCACTACCACAGATACGCAGTATTTT. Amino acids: CASSSTTTDTQYF.

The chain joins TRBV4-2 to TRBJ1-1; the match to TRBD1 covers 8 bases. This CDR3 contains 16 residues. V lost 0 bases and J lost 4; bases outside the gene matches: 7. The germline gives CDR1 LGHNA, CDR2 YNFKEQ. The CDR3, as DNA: TGTGCCAGCAGCCAAGACGTCGAACAGGGGGGCACTGAAGCTTTCTTT. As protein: CASSQDVEQGGTEAFF.

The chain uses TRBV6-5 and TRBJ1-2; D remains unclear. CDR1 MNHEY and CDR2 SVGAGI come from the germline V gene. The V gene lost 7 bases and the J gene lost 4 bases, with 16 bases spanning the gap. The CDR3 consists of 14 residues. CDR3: CASMDPRQAYGYTF. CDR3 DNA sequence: TGTGCCAGCATGGACCCGAGGCAGGCCTATGGCTACACCTTC.

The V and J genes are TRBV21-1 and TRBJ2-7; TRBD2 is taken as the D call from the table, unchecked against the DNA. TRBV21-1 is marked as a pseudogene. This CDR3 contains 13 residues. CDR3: CDIPRGNPYEQYF. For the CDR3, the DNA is TGTGACATCCCCCGGGGGAACCCCTACGAGCAGTACTTC.

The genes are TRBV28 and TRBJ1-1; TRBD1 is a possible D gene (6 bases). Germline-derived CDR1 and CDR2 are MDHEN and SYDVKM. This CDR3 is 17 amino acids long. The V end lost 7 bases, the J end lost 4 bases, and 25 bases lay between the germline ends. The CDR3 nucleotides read TGTGCCAGCACGGGGTTCGTCGGGGGGCCTGTCCCCACTGAAGCTTTCTTT. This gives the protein CASTGFVGGPVPTEAFF.

DNA of the CDR3: TGTGCCAGCTCACCTCGACAGGAAGAGCAGTACTTC. It yields the protein CASSPRQEEQYF. The J gene is TRBJ2-7, the V gene TRBV18; D is perhaps TRBD1 (6 bases). V shed 3 bases and J shed 7 bases, with 10 bases lying between them. CDR3 length: 12 residues. Germline loops: CDR1 KGHSH, CDR2 LQKENI. Combining the CDR3 with reference TRBV18 and TRBJ2-7 gives the whole variable domain NAGVMQNPRHLVRRRGQEARLRCSPMKGHSHVYWYRQLPEEGLKFMVYLQKENIIDESGMPKERFSAEFPKEGPSILRIQQVVRGDSAAYFCASSPRQEEQYFGPGTRLTVT.

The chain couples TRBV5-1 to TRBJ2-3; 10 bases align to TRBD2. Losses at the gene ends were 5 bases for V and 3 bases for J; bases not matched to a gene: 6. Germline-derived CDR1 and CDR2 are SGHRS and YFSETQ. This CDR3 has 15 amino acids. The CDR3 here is CASSPSGRLTDTQYF. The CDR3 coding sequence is TGCGCCAGCAGTCCTAGCGGGAGACTAACAGATACGCAGTATTTT. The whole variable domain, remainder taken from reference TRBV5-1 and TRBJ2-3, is KAGVTQTPRYLIKTRGQQVTLSCSPISGHRSVSWYQQTPGQGLQFLFEYFSETQRNKGNFPGRFSGRQFSNSRSEMNVSTLELGDSALYLCASSPSGRLTDTQYFGPGTRLTVL.

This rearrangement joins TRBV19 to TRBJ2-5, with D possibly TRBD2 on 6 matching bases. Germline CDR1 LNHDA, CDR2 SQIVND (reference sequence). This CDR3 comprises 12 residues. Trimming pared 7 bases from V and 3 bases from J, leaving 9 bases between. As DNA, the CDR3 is TGTGCCAGTATCCGCGGGAAAGAGACCCAGTACTTC. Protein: CASIRGKETQYF.

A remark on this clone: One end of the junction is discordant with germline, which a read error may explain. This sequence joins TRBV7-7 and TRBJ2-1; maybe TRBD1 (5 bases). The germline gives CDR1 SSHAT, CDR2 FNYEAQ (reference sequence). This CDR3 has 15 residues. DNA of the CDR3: TGTGCTAGCAGCCCCCGCAGGGCGTGGGACAATGAGCAGTTCTTC. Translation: CASSPRRAWDNEQFF.

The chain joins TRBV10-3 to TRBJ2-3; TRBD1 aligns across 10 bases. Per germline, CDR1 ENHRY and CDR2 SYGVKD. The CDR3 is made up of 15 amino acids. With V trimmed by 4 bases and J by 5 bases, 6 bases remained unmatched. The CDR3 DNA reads TGTGCCATCAGTGTGGGGGACAGGGGTGGAGATACGCAGTATTTT. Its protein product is CAISVGDRGGDTQYF.

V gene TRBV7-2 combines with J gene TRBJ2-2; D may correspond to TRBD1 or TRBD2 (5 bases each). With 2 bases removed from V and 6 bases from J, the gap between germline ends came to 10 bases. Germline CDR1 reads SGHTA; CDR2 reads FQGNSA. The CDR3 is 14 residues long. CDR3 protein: CASSLLMGAGELFF. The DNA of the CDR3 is TGTGCCAGCAGCTTACTCATGGGGGCCGGGGAGCTGTTTTTT.

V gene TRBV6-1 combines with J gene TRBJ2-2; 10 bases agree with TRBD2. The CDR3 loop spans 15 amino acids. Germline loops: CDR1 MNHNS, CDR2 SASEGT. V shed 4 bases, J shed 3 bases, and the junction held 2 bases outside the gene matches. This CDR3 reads CASSVLAGDTGELFF. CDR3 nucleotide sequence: TGTGCCAGCAGTGTGCTAGCGGGAGACACCGGGGAGCTGTTTTTT.

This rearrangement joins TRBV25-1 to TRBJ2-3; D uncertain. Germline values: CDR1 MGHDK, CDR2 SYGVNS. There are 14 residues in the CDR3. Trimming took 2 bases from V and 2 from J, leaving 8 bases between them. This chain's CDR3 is CASSEGSPTDTQYF. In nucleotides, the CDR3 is TGTGCCAGCAGTGAAGGATCACCCACAGATACGCAGTATTTT. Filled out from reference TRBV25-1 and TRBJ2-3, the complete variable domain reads EADIYQTPRYLVIGTGKKITLECSQTMGHDKMYWYQQDPGMELHLIHYSYGVNSTEKGDLSSESTVSRIRTEHFPLTLESARPSHTSQYLCASSEGSPTDTQYFGPGTRLTVL.

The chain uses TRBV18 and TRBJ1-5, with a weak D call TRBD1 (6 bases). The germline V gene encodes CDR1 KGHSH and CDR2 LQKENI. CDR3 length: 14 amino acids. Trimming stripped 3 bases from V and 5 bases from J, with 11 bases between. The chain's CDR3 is CASSPQGPDQPQHF. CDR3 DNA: TGTGCCAGCTCACCCCAGGGGCCAGATCAGCCCCAGCATTTT.

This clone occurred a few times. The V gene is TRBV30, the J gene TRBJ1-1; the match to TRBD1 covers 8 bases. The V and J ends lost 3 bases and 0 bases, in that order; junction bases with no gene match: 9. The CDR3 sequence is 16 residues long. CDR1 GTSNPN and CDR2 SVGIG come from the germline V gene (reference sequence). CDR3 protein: CAWRDGQGSVNTEAFF. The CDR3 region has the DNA TGTGCCTGGAGAGACGGACAGGGTTCGGTGAACACTGAAGCTTTCTTT.

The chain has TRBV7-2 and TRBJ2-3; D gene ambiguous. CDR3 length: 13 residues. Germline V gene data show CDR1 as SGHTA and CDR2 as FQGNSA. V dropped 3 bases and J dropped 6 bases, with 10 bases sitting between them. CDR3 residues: CASSLQASDTQYF. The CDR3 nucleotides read TGTGCCAGCAGCTTGCAGGCTTCGGATACGCAGTATTTT.

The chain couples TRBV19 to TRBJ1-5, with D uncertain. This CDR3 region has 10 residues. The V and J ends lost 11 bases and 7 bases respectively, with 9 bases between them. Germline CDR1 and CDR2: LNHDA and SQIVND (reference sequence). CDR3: CASGGQPQHF. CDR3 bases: TGTGCCTCGGGTGGACAGCCCCAGCATTTT.

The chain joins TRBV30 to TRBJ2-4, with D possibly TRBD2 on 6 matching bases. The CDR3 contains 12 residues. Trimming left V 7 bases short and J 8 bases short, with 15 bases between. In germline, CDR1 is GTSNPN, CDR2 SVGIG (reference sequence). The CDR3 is CAFRTWGDIQYF. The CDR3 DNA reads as TGTGCCTTCCGGACCTGGGGGGACATTCAGTACTTC. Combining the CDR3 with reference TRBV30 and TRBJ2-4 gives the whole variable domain SQTIHQWPATLVQPVGSPLSLECTVEGTSNPNLYWYRQAAGRGLQLLFYSVGIGQISSEVPQNLSASRPQDRQFILSSKKLLLSDSGFYLCAFRTWGDIQYFGAGTRLSVL.

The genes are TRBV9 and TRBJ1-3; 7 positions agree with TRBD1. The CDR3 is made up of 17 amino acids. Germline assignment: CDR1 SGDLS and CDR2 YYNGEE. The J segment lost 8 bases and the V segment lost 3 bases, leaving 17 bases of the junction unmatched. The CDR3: CASSAQLGTAREDTIYF. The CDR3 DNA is TGTGCCAGCAGCGCCCAACTGGGGACAGCCCGGGAAGACACCATATATTTT.

The CDR3 DNA follows: TGTGCCAGCAGCTTAGGGGCTAGCGGGGGGGCTCGGAATGAGCAGTTCTTC. Translated: CASSLGASGGARNEQFF. The V call is TRBV7-6, the J call TRBJ2-1, with 12 bases identical to TRBD2. The CDR3 consists of 17 residues. V shed 1 base and J 7 bases; nucleotides not matched to a gene: 8. Per germline, CDR1 SGHVS and CDR2 FNYEAQ.

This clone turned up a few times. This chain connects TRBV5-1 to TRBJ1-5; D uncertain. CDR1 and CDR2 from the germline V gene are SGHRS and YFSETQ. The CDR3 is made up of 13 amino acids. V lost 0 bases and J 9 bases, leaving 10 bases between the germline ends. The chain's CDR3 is CASSLVGGRPQHF. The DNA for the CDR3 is TGCGCCAGCAGCTTGGTTGGCGGTCGGCCCCAGCATTTT.

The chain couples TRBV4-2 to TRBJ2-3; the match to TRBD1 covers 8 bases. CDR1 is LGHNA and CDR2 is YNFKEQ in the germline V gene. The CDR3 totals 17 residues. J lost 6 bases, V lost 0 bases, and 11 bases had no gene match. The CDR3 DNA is TGTGCCAGCAGCCAAGATGGCAGGGGGCCCAATGGGGATACGCAGTATTTT. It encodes CASSQDGRGPNGDTQYF.

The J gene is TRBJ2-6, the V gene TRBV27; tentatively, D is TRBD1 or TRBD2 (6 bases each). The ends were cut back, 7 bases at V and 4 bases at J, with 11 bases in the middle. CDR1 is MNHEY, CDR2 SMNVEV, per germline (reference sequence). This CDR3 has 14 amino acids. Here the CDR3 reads CASKGGAGANVLTF. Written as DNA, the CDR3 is TGTGCCAGCAAGGGGGGTGCCGGGGCCAACGTCCTGACTTTC.

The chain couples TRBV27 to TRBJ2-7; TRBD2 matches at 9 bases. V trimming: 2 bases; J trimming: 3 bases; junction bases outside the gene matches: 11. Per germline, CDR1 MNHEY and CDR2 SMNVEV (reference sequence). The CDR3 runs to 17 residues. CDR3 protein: CASSLDKRGTSHYEQYF. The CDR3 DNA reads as TGTGCCAGCAGTTTAGACAAGAGGGGGACTAGCCACTACGAGCAGTACTTC.

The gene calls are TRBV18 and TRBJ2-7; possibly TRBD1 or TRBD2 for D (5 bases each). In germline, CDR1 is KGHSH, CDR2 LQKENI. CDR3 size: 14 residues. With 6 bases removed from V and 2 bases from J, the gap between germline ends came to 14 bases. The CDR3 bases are TGTGCCAGCTCGCTCGACCGGGGCGCCTACGAGCAGTACTTC. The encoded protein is CASSLDRGAYEQYF.

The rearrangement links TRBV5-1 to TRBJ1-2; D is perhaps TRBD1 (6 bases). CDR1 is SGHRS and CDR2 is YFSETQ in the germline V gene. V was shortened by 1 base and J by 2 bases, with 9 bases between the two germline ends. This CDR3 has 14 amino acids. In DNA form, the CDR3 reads TGCGCCAGCAGCTTGAATCAGGGGAACTATGGCTACACCTTC. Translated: CASSLNQGNYGYTF.